This TCR beta chain was identified during a study of vaccination and CD4 T cells after COVID-19. Sequencing of cultured CD4+ T cell DNA used the Oncomine TCR Beta short-read assay. MiXCR was run by TCRdb on the PCR reads, yielding one entry per CDR3 protein. The sample has approximately 14,000 distinct CDR3 sequences, roughly 44% seen once. Stated treatment: roughly ten-day PBMC culture with coronavirus spike peptide pools or control peptides (ViraFEST assay). Two million PBMCs per well were cultured with roughly 9.2 IU/ml IL-2 and about 10 ug/ml peptide pools. CDR1 SGHTA and CDR2 FQGNSA come from the germline V gene. The V gene lost 0 bases and the J gene lost 0 bases, with 12 bases spanning the gap. This CDR3 contains 17 residues. For this clonotype: Its antigen is not known.

The source material was CD4+ T cells from blood, cultured in vitro. The clonotype originates from a human donor who had recovered from COVID-19. The chain combines TRBV7-2 with TRBJ1-3; D gene unclear. The CDR3: CASSLAGGPLSGNTIYF. For the CDR3, the DNA is TGTGCCAGCAGCTTAGCTGGCGGCCCGCTCTCTGGAAACACCATATATTTT. The variable domain in full, with the rest retrieved from reference TRBV7-2 and TRBJ1-3, is GAGVSQSPSNKVTEKGKDVELRCDPISGHTALYWYRQSLGQGLEFLIYFQGNSAPDKSGLPSDRFSAERTGGSVSTLTIQRTQQEDSAVYLCASSLAGGPLSGNTIYFGEGSWLTVV.